This TCR beta chain was identified in a study of identical twins. In TCRdb, the 5' RACE reads were re-called with MiXCR into one record per CDR3 protein. The sample consists of about 290,000 distinct CDR3 sequences, around 9.7% of them appearing once. Trimming removed 7 bases at V and 8 bases at J, with 21 bases between. This CDR3 has 14 amino acids. Germline CDR1 reads SQVTM; CDR2 reads ANQGSEA. In addition, the sample was reused for a study of yellow fever vaccine responses in identical twins. According to that study: Reported findings indicate that twins' vaccine T cell responses seemed partially convergent, partially personalized.

The sequence was obtained from a young woman in good health. The sequenced material came from CD8+ T cells sorted from blood. This chain connects TRBV29-1 to TRBJ2-1, with D maybe TRBD1 (5 bases). This chain's CDR3 is CSATEVGAWDEQFF. The CDR3, as DNA: TGCAGCGCCACTGAAGTAGGGGCCTGGGATGAGCAGTTCTTC.